One TCR beta chain is described in this entry. This sample is drawn from a study of blood T cell repertoires in COVID-19. Study at large: PBMCs, B-cell-depleted T cells, or T cells were the source of the cDNA or gDNA that made up the material.

In the source study's methods: Estimation of nucleated cell counts was performed using reference gene primer amplification. Produced via immunoSEQ multiplex PCR; TCRdb's table is partial and in-frame only. V and J calls plus clone size are reproduced from that table; the DNA served to infer D and trimming. The repertoire includes 65,000 to 80,000 clones, over 75% of them detected once, and 11% sits in the top ten. Germline-derived CDR1 and CDR2 are SGHAT and FQNNGV. The CDR3 has 15 residues. Trimming took off 3 bases at V and 12 bases at J, with 24 bases between the two ends. The source of this sequence is a man between 45 and 60 years old with acute or convalescent COVID-19. The chain joins TRBV11-2 to TRBJ2-7, with D possibly TRBD1 on 6 matching bases. Sequenced input: peripheral blood. Here the CDR3 reads CASSFQPNGQQALYF. The CDR3 region has the DNA TGTGCCAGCAGCTTTCAACCCAACGGACAGCAGGCCCTGTACTTC.